This passage covers 8 T cell receptor beta chains from one sample sequenced in a study of PD-1 blockade in classical Hodgkin lymphoma. The protocol was immunoSEQ multiplex PCR, while the TCRdb copy is restricted to in-frame clones and leaves out a portion. The data hold around 2,200 clones, with 58% observed a single time. Exposure to brentuximab vedotin varied, and each patient had relapsed following autologous stem cell transplantation. Sequenced here: peripheral blood mononuclear cells (PBMCs), sampled at baseline. These receptors came from a human donor with classical Hodgkin lymphoma.

The chain has TRBV6-5 and TRBJ1-6; D uncertain. V was shortened by 0 bases and J by 4 bases, with 7 bases between the two germline ends. The germline gives CDR1 MNHEY, CDR2 SVGAGI. The CDR3 extends over 15 amino acids. The CDR3 coding sequence is TGTGCCAGCAGTTACTCGACGGGGTATAATTCACCCCTCCACTTT. Translated, it gives CASSYSTGYNSPLHF.

V gene TRBV7-2 combines with J gene TRBJ2-5; the D is unclear. This CDR3 has 12 residues. V gave up 4 bases and J gave up 7 bases, with 10 bases separating them. Germline V gene lookup returns CDR1 SGHTA and CDR2 FQGNSA. CDR3 loop: CASSSPWATQYF. DNA of the CDR3: TGTGCCAGCAGCTCGCCTTGGGCGACCCAGTACTTC.

V is TRBV7-9 and J is TRBJ2-5, with TRBD1 matching over 9 bases. Germline V CDR1 and CDR2: SEHNR, FQNEAQ (reference sequence). The J segment lost 2 bases and the V segment lost 2 bases, leaving 15 bases of the junction unmatched. CDR3 length: 19 amino acids. CDR3 nucleotides: TGTGCCAGCAGCTTAAGAAGAGGGGACCGGGACAGGGATCAAGAGACCCAGTACTTC. Encoded protein: CASSLRRGDRDRDQETQYF.

The CDR3 is CASSLGQPGQGSGQYF. The CDR3 DNA sequence: TGTGCCAGCAGCTTAGGACAACCGGGACAGGGAAGCGGGCAGTACTTC. J is TRBJ2-7 and V is TRBV7-6, with 9 bases that match TRBD1. CDR1 is SGHVS and CDR2 is FNYEAQ in the germline V gene. The CDR3 has 16 amino acids. V gave up 1 base and J gave up 9 bases; unmatched junction bases: 13.

In this sample, this clone turned up once. This chain joins TRBV5-4 and TRBJ1-2; maybe TRBD1 (5 bases). V lost 1 base and J 6 bases, leaving 13 bases between the germline ends. Germline loops: CDR1 SGHNT, CDR2 YYREEE (reference sequence). This CDR3 region has 14 residues. CDR3 DNA: TGTGCCAGCAGCTTGCGTCAGGGTTCCAATGGCTACACCTTC. This gives the protein CASSLRQGSNGYTF. The whole variable domain, remainder taken from reference TRBV5-4 and TRBJ1-2, is ETGVTQSPTHLIKTRGQQVTLRCSSQSGHNTVSWYQQALGQGPQFIFQYYREEENGRGNFPPRFSGLQFPNYSSELNVNALELDDSALYLCASSLRQGSNGYTFGSGTRLTVV.

The chain employs TRBV5-1 and TRBJ2-1; 7 nucleotides match TRBD2. V shed 3 bases, J shed 5 bases, and the junction held 5 bases outside the gene matches. CDR1 and CDR2 (germline): SGHRS, YFSETQ. This CDR3 has 14 amino acids. CDR3 sequence: CASSSGTSDNEQFF. In nucleotides, the CDR3 is TGCGCCAGCAGCTCTGGAACTAGCGACAATGAGCAGTTCTTC.

The chain links TRBV4-2 to TRBJ1-1; TRBD1 matches 7 bases. V gave up 3 bases and J gave up 2 bases; unmatched junction bases: 9. The CDR3 totals 16 residues. Germline-derived CDR1 and CDR2 are LGHNA and YNFKEQ. DNA for the CDR3: TGTGCCAGCAGCCAGGCCCAGGGGGAAAGAAACACTGAAGCTTTCTTT. Its translation is CASSQAQGERNTEAFF.

The chain couples TRBV5-6 to TRBJ2-3; TRBD2 matches 7 bases. The germline V gene has CDR1 SGHDT and CDR2 YYEEEE. This CDR3 comprises 16 residues. Losses at the gene ends were 10 bases for V and 7 bases for J; bases not matched to a gene: 21. The CDR3 region has the DNA TGTGCCTCCCAGCCAGAGCGGGACGGATTTCCTTATACGCAGTATTTT. It translates to CASQPERDGFPYTQYF.